This is a list of T cell receptor beta chains from one sample in a study of regulatory T cells in long-lasting Graves disease. Each CDR3 protein gets one entry after TCRdb re-called the multiplex PCR reads with MiXCR. The sample comprises a few hundred thousand distinct CDR3 sequences, 15% to 20% of which are singletons, and roughly 21% rests with the top ten. A further study also used this sample, focusing on T cells in Graves' hyperthyroidism and ophthalmopathy.

The source material was peripheral blood mononuclear cells (PBMCs), sampled at new diagnosis, from a patient treated with antithyroid drugs. The receptors here all came from a young woman with Graves disease. CDR3s leave out the opening cysteine and the closing phenylalanine or tryptophan. Fields, in order: V gene, CDR3 protein.

V: TRBV2; CDR3: ASKETPLGYNEQF
V: TRBV19; CDR3: ASSMSQGAYNEQF
V: TRBV12-3/TRBV12-4; CDR3: ASSSGLAHTRSTDTQY
V: TRBV3-1; CDR3: ASRSGSQAGELL
V: TRBV11-2; CDR3: ASSLTSGGAYNEQF
V: TRBV28; CDR3: ASSSSLLQGAPAGAKTEAF
V: TRBV5-1; CDR3: ASSGTGGGGQETQY
V: TRBV20-1; CDR3: SARRPFEGGNYEQY
V: TRBV7-3; CDR3: ASSLVSANRGGYT
V: TRBV5-1; CDR3: ASSLNPGVTTEAF
V: TRBV30; CDR3: AWSRSTDTQY
V: TRBV11-2; CDR3: ASTPEGGVGRYGYT
V: TRBV28; CDR3: ASSYRQGSNQPQH
V: TRBV14; CDR3: ASSQMHPPLH
V: TRBV5-5; CDR3: ASSNGQGITDTQY
V: TRBV7-8; CDR3: ASSLGGTGRTDTQY
V: TRBV11-2; CDR3: ASSFSTSGVETQY
V: TRBV6-8; CDR3: ASRPRRTNYGYT
V: TRBV7-8; CDR3: ASSLRPGGTKRDEKLF
V: TRBV28; CDR3: ASRLQGPLQTQY
V: TRBV5-4; CDR3: ASSLRGGKTDTQY
V: TRBV11-2; CDR3: ASSLLNRGRETQY
V: TRBV9; CDR3: ASSGAGSHEQF
V: TRBV4-1; CDR3: ASSLVESAASGNTIY
V: TRBV13; CDR3: TTTSTGELF
V: TRBV30; CDR3: AWSGARGTYNEQF
V: TRBV6-2/TRBV6-3; CDR3: ASKGRGNTDTQY
V: TRBV11-3; CDR3: ASSPEFGSGSLGEQF
V: TRBV20-1; CDR3: SASSGQDNFDNEQF
V: TRBV6-1; CDR3: ASSGGAGGKLF
V: TRBV5-1; CDR3: ASSRDSGNSPLH
V: TRBV30; CDR3: AWSGVGALFEAF
V: TRBV5-1; CDR3: ASSFPSGTGNGAEAF
V: TRBV28; CDR3: ASWSFVYGDTGELF
V: TRBV28; CDR3: ASSFTYGRDGSSYNEQF